These 22 T cell receptor beta chains originate from one sample sequenced in a study of radiation and T cells in renal cell carcinoma. The treatment here: 15 Gy SBRT to primary tumor, nephrectomy 4 weeks later. TCRdb's table, derived via immunoSEQ multiplex PCR, lists solely in-frame clones and lacks some. Altogether nearly 20,000 clones are present, 50% to 65% being singletons, with the ten largest covering around 12%. Sequencing used tumor tissue, obtained from a patient whose treatment included radiotherapy and nephrectomy. These receptors came from a woman aged 70-85 years with renal cell carcinoma.

The genes are TRBV5-4 and TRBJ2-7; 11 nucleotides align to TRBD2. The CDR3 is made up of 16 amino acids. The ends lost 4 bases at V and 6 bases at J; junction bases unmatched: 12. The germline V gene has CDR1 SGHNT and CDR2 YYREEE (reference sequence). The chain's CDR3 is CASSLTSGGLAIEQYF. The CDR3 nucleotides read TGTGCCAGCAGCCTAACTAGCGGGGGCCTCGCGATCGAGCAGTACTTC.

The J gene is TRBJ1-5, the V gene TRBV5-5; 9 bases line up with TRBD1. Trimming took 0 bases from V and 7 from J; bases not matched to a gene: 2. Germline V lookup: CDR1 SGHKS, CDR2 YYEKEE (reference sequence). CDR3 length equals 14 residues. Here the CDR3 reads CASSLEQGAQPQHF. The CDR3 nucleotides are TGTGCCAGCAGCTTGGAACAGGGGGCCCAGCCCCAGCATTTT. The full variable domain, completed using reference TRBV5-5 and TRBJ1-5, is DAGVTQSPTHLIKTRGQQVTLRCSPISGHKSVSWYQQVLGQGPQFIFQYYEKEERGRGNFPDRFSARQFPNYSSELNVNALLLGDSALYLCASSLEQGAQPQHFGDGTRLSIL.

The V and J genes are TRBV5-4 and TRBJ2-7, with 10 bases fitting TRBD1. Germline-derived CDR1 and CDR2 are SGHNT and YYREEE (reference sequence). J gave up 4 bases and V 0 bases, and 1 base lay outside the gene matches. The CDR3 sequence is 14 residues long. The CDR3 protein is CASSLAGQGYEQYF. The CDR3 nucleotides read TGTGCCAGCAGCTTGGCGGGACAGGGGTACGAGCAGTACTTC.

The V and J genes are TRBV6-5 and TRBJ2-3; D not certain. The CDR3 totals 16 residues. CDR1 and CDR2 from the germline V gene are MNHEY and SVGAGI. V was clipped by 2 bases and J by 1 base, with 13 bases between them. The CDR3 DNA reads as TGTGCCAGCAGTTACCACCCTCGTGGGGGCACAGATACGCAGTATTTT. It codes for CASSYHPRGGTDTQYF.

A word on this clone: This sample includes further DNA sequences coding for the same CDR3. This rearrangement joins TRBV2 to TRBJ2-7, with D perhaps matching TRBD1 (5 bases). Trimming took off 4 bases at V and 4 bases at J, with 8 bases between the two ends. The CDR3 loop spans 12 amino acids. The germline V gene has CDR1 SNHLY and CDR2 FYNNEI. CDR3 sequence reads: CASSGQTYEQYF. CDR3 sequence (DNA): TGTGCCAGCAGTGGACAGACTTACGAGCAGTACTTC.

The chain links TRBV6-6 to TRBJ2-2, with D unresolved. The CDR3 runs to 14 residues. Looked up from germline, CDR1 is MNHNY and CDR2 is SVGAGI (reference sequence). The ends were cut back, 3 bases at V and 0 bases at J, with 5 bases in the middle. CDR3 sequence reads: CASSYQTNTGELFF. Written as DNA, the CDR3 is TGTGCCAGCAGTTATCAGACGAACACCGGGGAGCTGTTTTTT.

The chain uses TRBV19 and TRBJ2-3, with TRBD1 matching over 9 bases. The CDR3 has 14 residues. The trim removed 7 bases at V and 5 bases at J, leaving 7 bases unmatched. Germline V lookup: CDR1 LNHDA, CDR2 SQIVND (reference sequence). The CDR3 sequence: CASTGQGFGDTQYF. The CDR3 DNA sequence: TGTGCCAGTACGGGACAGGGCTTTGGAGATACGCAGTATTTT. The full variable domain, with the rest looked up from reference TRBV19 and TRBJ2-3, is DGGITQSPKYLFRKEGQNVTLSCEQNLNHDAMYWYRQDPGQGLRLIYYSQIVNDFQKGDIAEGYSVSREKKESFPLTVTSAQKNPTAFYLCASTGQGFGDTQYFGPGTRLTVL.

Only a few counts were recorded for this clone. The chain combines TRBV2 with TRBJ1-1, with 8 positions matching TRBD1. CDR1 SNHLY and CDR2 FYNNEI come from the germline V gene. The CDR3 loop spans 14 amino acids. V was pared by 1 base and J by 5 bases, with 3 bases of the junction left unmatched. The CDR3 region has the DNA TGTGCCAGCAGTGAAGTCACAGGGGGAACTGAAGCTTTCTTT. Residues: CASSEVTGGTEAFF.

This clone came up a few times. The chain uses TRBV20-1 and TRBJ1-1; D is perhaps TRBD1 (6 bases). Trimming stripped 6 bases from V and 7 bases from J, with 12 bases between. Germline-derived CDR1 and CDR2 are DFQATT and SNEGSKA (reference sequence). CDR3 length equals 11 residues. The CDR3 spells CSARTDIEAFF. DNA for the CDR3: TGCAGTGCCCGGACAGACATTGAAGCTTTCTTT.

This chain links TRBV6-1 with TRBJ2-7, with D possibly being TRBD1 (7 bases). The CDR3 is made up of 14 amino acids. Germline values: CDR1 MNHNS, CDR2 SASEGT. Trimming removed 6 bases at V and 4 bases at J, with 16 bases between. The CDR3 loop reads CASSQGGSTYEQYF. CDR3 DNA: TGTGCCAGCAGCCAGGGGGGTTCCACATACGAGCAGTACTTC.

In this sample, this clone is medium-sized. The V call is TRBV7-6, the J call TRBJ2-3, with D perhaps TRBD2 (5 bases). The V end lost 0 bases, the J end lost 2 bases, and 6 bases lay between the germline ends. Germline V lookup: CDR1 SGHVS, CDR2 FNYEAQ. CDR3 size: 14 residues. The CDR3, as DNA: TGTGCCAGCAGCTTAGCGGAGGCCACAGATACGCAGTATTTT. Amino acids: CASSLAEATDTQYF.

This clone was observed once. The chain links TRBV19 to TRBJ1-5, with 12 nucleotides matching TRBD1. The CDR3 contains 15 residues. In germline, CDR1 is LNHDA, CDR2 SQIVND (reference sequence). The V and J ends lost 5 bases and 6 bases, in that order; junction bases with no gene match: 5. The chain's CDR3 is CASSAGTGGGQPQHF. CDR3 bases: TGTGCCAGTAGTGCCGGGACAGGGGGCGGTCAGCCCCAGCATTTT.

This chain joins TRBV9 and TRBJ1-6; D gene uncertain. Deletions cut 0 bases from V and 5 bases from J, with 6 bases between. Germline V gene sequence: CDR1 SGDLS, CDR2 YYNGEE. The length of the CDR3 is 14 residues. The chain's CDR3 is CASSVGQHNSPLHF. As DNA, the CDR3 is TGTGCCAGCAGCGTAGGGCAGCATAATTCACCCCTCCACTTT.

This chain connects TRBV9 to TRBJ2-3, with 10 bases matching TRBD2. Germline V CDR1 and CDR2: SGDLS, YYNGEE. V lost 0 bases to trimming and J lost 2 bases; unmatched junction nucleotides: 6. The CDR3 sequence is 17 residues long. The CDR3 nucleotides are TGTGCCAGCAGCGTAGAGTCAGCGGGGGGGGCCACAGATACGCAGTATTTT. As protein: CASSVESAGGATDTQYF.

This clone was counted only a few times. The chain uses TRBV4-2 and TRBJ1-4; 9 positions agree with TRBD1. Trimming removed 3 bases from V and 8 bases from J; junction bases left unmatched: 10. The CDR3 is 16 amino acids. Germline V lookup: CDR1 LGHNA, CDR2 YNFKEQ. The CDR3 sequence is CASSQSPDRGEEKLFF. CDR3 sequence (DNA): TGTGCCAGCAGCCAGTCCCCAGACAGGGGGGAAGAAAAACTGTTTTTT.

The V call is TRBV7-3, the J call TRBJ2-7; 10 bases are shared with TRBD1. The CDR3 has 17 amino acids. After removal of 2 bases from V and 7 bases from J, the junction contained 14 bases not matched to a gene. The germline CDR1 and CDR2 sequences are SGHTA and FQGTGA. The CDR3 reads CASSLEGWGTGAKEQYF. The DNA for the CDR3 is TGTGCCAGCAGCTTAGAGGGTTGGGGGACAGGGGCAAAGGAGCAGTACTTC.

The chain joins TRBV6-4 to TRBJ1-5; D might be TRBD1 (5 bases). The CDR3 totals 13 residues. Germline-derived CDR1 and CDR2 are MRHNA and SNTAGT. V lost 3 bases, J lost 6 bases, and 9 bases lay in between. The CDR3 DNA is TGTGCCAGCAGTGAGGGGGTTAGTCAGCCCCAGCATTTT. It encodes CASSEGVSQPQHF.

This clone was counted between two and nine times. The chain combines TRBV27 with TRBJ1-4; 7 bases align to TRBD1. V trimming: 5 bases; J trimming: 8 bases; junction bases outside the gene matches: 14. CDR1 is MNHEY and CDR2 is SMNVEV in the germline V gene (reference sequence). This CDR3 has 16 residues. CDR3 in DNA: TGTGCCAGCAGTCCCTACAGGGGAAAGGTTAGGGAAAAACTGTTTTTT. Translated, it gives CASSPYRGKVREKLFF.

The rearrangement uses TRBV4-3 and TRBJ2-1; TRBD1 might be the D (6 bases). Trimming left V 1 base short and J 10 bases short, with 11 bases between. The CDR3 is 13 residues long. Germline V gene lookup returns CDR1 LGHNA and CDR2 YSLEER. The CDR3 protein is CASSQGQGLEQFF. The CDR3 region has the DNA TGCGCCAGCAGCCAAGGGCAGGGGTTGGAGCAGTTCTTC.

The chain uses TRBV7-9 and TRBJ1-5; no definite D call. The CDR3 totals 14 residues. Trimming shortened V by 5 bases and J by 6 bases, and 14 bases separated the two germline ends. Germline V lookup: CDR1 SEHNR, CDR2 FQNEAQ (reference sequence). CDR3 bases: TGTGCCAGCAGCCTAAGCGAGGTGGCTCAGCCCCAGCATTTT. It translates to CASSLSEVAQPQHF.

This rearrangement joins TRBV6-5 to TRBJ1-2, with a weak D call TRBD1 (5 bases). This CDR3 has 14 amino acids. CDR1 and CDR2 (germline): MNHEY, SVGAGI. V was clipped by 6 bases and J by 7 bases, with 18 bases between them. The CDR3 is CASRAQQAPLGYTF. The CDR3 DNA sequence: TGTGCCAGCAGAGCCCAACAGGCCCCCCTTGGCTACACCTTC.

The J gene is TRBJ2-7, the V gene TRBV11-2; unclear D gene. V lost 5 bases and J lost 3, with 11 bases in between. The V gene's germline CDR1 is SGHAT and CDR2 FQNNGV. The CDR3 totals 13 residues. For the CDR3, the DNA is TGTGCCAGCAGCGGCCACGCAGTCTACGAGCAGTACTTC. This encodes CASSGHAVYEQYF.